This TCR beta chain derives from a study of T cells in localized non-small cell lung cancer. Remarks on this clone: Antigen: not known.

Repertoires were generated with immunoSEQ multiplex PCR, while TCRdb's copy carries only in-frame clones and drops some. The sample has about 30,000 clones; roughly nine tenths are singletons. Overall study results and limits: Tumor showed lower T cell clonality than uninvolved adjacent lung, where it was highest.

The germline V gene has CDR1 MNHNY and CDR2 SVGAGI (reference sequence). V was pared by 4 bases and J by 3 bases, with 12 bases between. CDR3 length: 14 residues. The V and J genes are TRBV6-6 and TRBJ1-1, with D hard to call. The sequence derives from a female donor older than 55 with stage I lung adenocarcinoma. Sequencing was performed on peripheral blood, taken before any cancer treatment. CDR3 bases: TGTGCCAGCAGTTTGTCCCCTGCGGACACTGAAGCTTTCTTT. It specifies CASSLSPADTEAFF.